This paragraph reports one TCR beta chain. The target antigen is unknown. The record originates from a study of cytomegalovirus exposure and HLA in healthy donors. General observations from the study: About 150 TCR beta chains were listed as cytomegalovirus-associated.

This CDR3 is 16 amino acids long. With 0 bases removed from V and 1 base from J, the gap between germline ends came to 13 bases. CDR1 SGHRS and CDR2 YFSETQ come from the germline V gene. The assay was immunoSEQ multiplex PCR, and TCRdb's table has in-frame clones only and misses some. The sample contains 50,000 to 65,000 clones, about 96% of which appear only once. This TCR came from a young woman in good health and CMV-seronegative. Sequences were obtained from PBMCs. The J gene is TRBJ2-5, the V gene TRBV5-1; D not certain. The CDR3 here is CASSLGQRIVQETQYF. As DNA, the CDR3 is TGCGCCAGCAGCTTGGGCCAGCGTATTGTCCAAGAGACCCAGTACTTC. Using reference TRBV5-1 and TRBJ2-5 for the parts outside the CDR3, the full variable domain is KAGVTQTPRYLIKTRGQQVTLSCSPISGHRSVSWYQQTPGQGLQFLFEYFSETQRNKGNFPGRFSGRQFSNSRSEMNVSTLELGDSALYLCASSLGQRIVQETQYFGPGTRLLVL.